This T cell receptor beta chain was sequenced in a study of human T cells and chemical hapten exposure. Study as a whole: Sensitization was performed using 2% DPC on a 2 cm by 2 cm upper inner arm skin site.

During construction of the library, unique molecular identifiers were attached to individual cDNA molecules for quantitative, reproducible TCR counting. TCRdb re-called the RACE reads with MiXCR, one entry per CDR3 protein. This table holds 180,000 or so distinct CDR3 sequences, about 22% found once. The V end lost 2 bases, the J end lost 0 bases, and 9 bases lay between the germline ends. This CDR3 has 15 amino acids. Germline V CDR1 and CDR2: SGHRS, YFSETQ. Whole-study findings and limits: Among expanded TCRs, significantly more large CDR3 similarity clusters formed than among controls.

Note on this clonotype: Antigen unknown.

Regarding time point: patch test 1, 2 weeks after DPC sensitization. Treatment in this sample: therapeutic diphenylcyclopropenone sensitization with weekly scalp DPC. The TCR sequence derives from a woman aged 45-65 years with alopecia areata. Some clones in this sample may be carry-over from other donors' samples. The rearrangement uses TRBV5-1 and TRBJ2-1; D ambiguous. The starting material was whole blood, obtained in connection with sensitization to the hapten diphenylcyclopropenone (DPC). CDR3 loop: CASSFAPGSYNEQFF. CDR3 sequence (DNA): TGCGCCAGCAGCTTCGCACCCGGCTCCTACAATGAGCAGTTCTTC.